Each of the 7 T cell receptor beta chains below was sequenced from the same sample in a study of CD8+ T cells in alopecia areata. Extraction and reverse transcription of RNA yielded cDNA as the sequencing template. Data came from immunoSEQ multiplex PCR; TCRdb stores just in-frame clones and leaves some out. In the table there are about 140,000 clones, about three fifths of which are singletons. Source: CD4+ T cells sorted from blood, taken at week 0. These receptors were obtained from a human donor with alopecia areata.

A word on this clone: At one end the junction does not follow the germline gene, possibly because of a read error. V is TRBV4-3 and J is TRBJ2-3; D gene ambiguous. Germline CDR1 and CDR2: LGHNA and YSLEER. The CDR3 sequence is 13 residues long. CDR3 bases: TGCGCCAGCAGCCTCCATCCGTCAGATACGCATTTTTTT. This encodes CASSLHPSDTHFF.

The sample holds a few counts of this clone. The genes are TRBV19 and TRBJ1-5; D uncertain. Germline lookup yields CDR1 LNHDA and CDR2 SQIVND (reference sequence). Trimming shortened V by 5 bases and J by 8 bases, and 13 bases separated the two germline ends. The CDR3 spans 13 residues. The CDR3 is CASSDRSRKPQHF. CDR3 DNA: TGTGCCAGTAGTGACCGATCTAGGAAGCCCCAGCATTTT. Supplemented by reference TRBV19 and TRBJ1-5, the full variable domain reads DGGITQSPKYLFRKEGQNVTLSCEQNLNHDAMYWYRQDPGQGLRLIYYSQIVNDFQKGDIAEGYSVSREKKESFPLTVTSAQKNPTAFYLCASSDRSRKPQHFGDGTRLSIL.

CDR3 in amino acids: CASRGQGDTEAFF. DNA for the CDR3: TGTGCCAGCCGGGGGCAGGGGGACACTGAAGCTTTCTTT. V is TRBV28 and J is TRBJ1-1, with TRBD1 matching 7 bases. Per germline, CDR1 MDHEN and CDR2 SYDVKM. The trim removed 8 bases at V and 3 bases at J, leaving 6 bases unmatched. The CDR3 is made up of 13 amino acids.

A few counts support this clone. V usage is TRBV19 and J usage is TRBJ2-1, with 9 bases fitting TRBD2. The germline V gene has CDR1 LNHDA and CDR2 SQIVND (reference sequence). Trimming cost V 5 bases and J 3 bases; bases outside gene matches: 8. The CDR3 extends over 16 amino acids. CDR3 in amino acids: CASSPLSGGVYNEQFF. In DNA, the CDR3 is TGTGCCAGTAGTCCCCTTAGCGGGGGAGTCTACAATGAGCAGTTCTTC.

In this sample, this clone turned up many times. The chain has TRBV5-1 and TRBJ1-2; tentatively, D is TRBD1 (5 bases). The V end lost 0 bases, the J end lost 8 bases, and 14 bases lay between the germline ends. CDR3 length: 14 residues. CDR1 is SGHRS and CDR2 is YFSETQ in the germline V gene. CDR3 region: CASSLERGTSGYTF. The DNA of the CDR3 is TGCGCCAGCAGCTTGGAACGGGGGACGAGCGGCTACACCTTC.

Here the CDR3 reads CASSFVTVEQETQYF. The CDR3 DNA follows: TGCGCCAGCAGCTTCGTGACAGTGGAACAAGAGACCCAGTACTTC. V is TRBV5-1 and J is TRBJ2-5; perhaps TRBD1 as D (5 bases). The CDR3 is 15 amino acids. The germline CDR1 and CDR2 sequences are SGHRS and YFSETQ. V lost 2 bases and J 2 bases, leaving 13 bases between the germline ends.

This chain uses TRBV6-5 with TRBJ2-7, with D perhaps matching TRBD2 (6 bases). Trimming took 6 bases from V and 1 from J, leaving 10 bases between them. Germline-derived CDR1 and CDR2 are MNHEY and SVGAGI. The CDR3 is 13 amino acids. CDR3 region: CASSPGSSYEQYF. The CDR3 DNA reads as TGTGCCAGCAGCCCCGGGAGTTCCTACGAGCAGTACTTC.